This entry describes one T cell receptor (beta chain). What it recognizes is unknown. The same CDR3 can be traced to other DNA sequences in this sample. These data belong to a study of cytomegalovirus exposure and HLA in healthy donors. 60 Vbeta and 13 Jbeta primers were used in PCR. Assay used: immunoSEQ multiplex PCR; TCRdb lists only in-frame clones, some missing. This repertoire shows approximately 150,000 clones, roughly 77% found once; its top ten account for over 4%. Trimming took off 3 bases at V and 7 bases at J, with 7 bases between the two ends. The V gene's germline CDR1 is SGHTA and CDR2 FQGNSA. The CDR3 is 12 residues long. Study-wide points: Most TCR sequences were rare, but some public TCRs occurred in many donors.

The TCR originated in a male donor in good health and CMV-seronegative. The source material was PBMCs. This chain uses TRBV7-2 with TRBJ1-3, with D tentatively TRBD1 (6 bases). This CDR3 is CASSFDRNTIYF. Here the CDR3 DNA reads TGTGCCAGCAGCTTCGACAGGAACACCATATATTTT.